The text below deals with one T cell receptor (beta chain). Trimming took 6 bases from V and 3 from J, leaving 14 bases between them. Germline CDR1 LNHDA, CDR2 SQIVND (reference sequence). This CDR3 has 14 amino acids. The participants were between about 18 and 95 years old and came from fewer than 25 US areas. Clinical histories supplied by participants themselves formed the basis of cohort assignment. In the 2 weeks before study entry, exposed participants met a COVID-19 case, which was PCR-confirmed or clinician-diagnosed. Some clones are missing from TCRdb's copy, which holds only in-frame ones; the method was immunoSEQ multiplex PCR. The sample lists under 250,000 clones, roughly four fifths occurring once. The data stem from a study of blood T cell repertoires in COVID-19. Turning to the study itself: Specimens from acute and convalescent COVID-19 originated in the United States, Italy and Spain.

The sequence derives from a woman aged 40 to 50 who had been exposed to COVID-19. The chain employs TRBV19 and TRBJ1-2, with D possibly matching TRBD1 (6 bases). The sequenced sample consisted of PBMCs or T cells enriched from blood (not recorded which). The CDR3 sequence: CASRRYRDDYGYTF. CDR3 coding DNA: TGTGCCAGTAGGCGCTACAGGGACGACTATGGCTACACCTTC.